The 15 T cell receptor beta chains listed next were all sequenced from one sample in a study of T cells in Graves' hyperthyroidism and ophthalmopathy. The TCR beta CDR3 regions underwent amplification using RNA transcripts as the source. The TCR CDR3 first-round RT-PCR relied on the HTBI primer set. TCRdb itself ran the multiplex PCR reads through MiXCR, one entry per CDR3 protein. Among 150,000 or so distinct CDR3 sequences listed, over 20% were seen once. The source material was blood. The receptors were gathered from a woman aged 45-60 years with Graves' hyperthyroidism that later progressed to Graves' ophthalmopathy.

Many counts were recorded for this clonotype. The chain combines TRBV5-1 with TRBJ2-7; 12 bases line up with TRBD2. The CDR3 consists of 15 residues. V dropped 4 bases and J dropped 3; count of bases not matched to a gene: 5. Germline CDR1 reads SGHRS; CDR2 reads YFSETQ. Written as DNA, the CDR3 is TGCGCCAGCAGCCTAGCGGGAGGGCATAACTACGAGCAGTACTTC. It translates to CASSLAGGHNYEQYF.

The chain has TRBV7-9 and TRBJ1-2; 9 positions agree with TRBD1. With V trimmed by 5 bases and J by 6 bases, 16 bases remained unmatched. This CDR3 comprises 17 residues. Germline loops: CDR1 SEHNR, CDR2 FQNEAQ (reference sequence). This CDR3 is CASSPLPGTGNADGYTF. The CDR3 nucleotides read TGTGCCAGCAGCCCCCTCCCCGGGACAGGGAATGCGGATGGCTACACCTTC.

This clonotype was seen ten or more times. The CDR3 DNA sequence: TGCGCCAGCACCGGACAGGGGCGAACCTACGAGCAGTACTTC. The encoded protein is CASTGQGRTYEQYF. The V call is TRBV10-2, the J call TRBJ2-7; TRBD1 matches at 9 bases. Germline V gives CDR1 WSHSY, CDR2 SAAADI. This CDR3 is 14 amino acids long. The junction had 6 bases not matched to a gene; V was cut back by 7 bases and J by 2 bases.

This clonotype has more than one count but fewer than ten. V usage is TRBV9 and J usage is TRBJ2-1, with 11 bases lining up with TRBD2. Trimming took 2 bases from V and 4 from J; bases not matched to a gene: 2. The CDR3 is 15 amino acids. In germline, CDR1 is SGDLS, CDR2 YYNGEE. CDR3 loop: CASSVRLAGYNEQFF. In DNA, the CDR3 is TGTGCCAGCAGCGTTCGACTAGCGGGGTACAATGAGCAGTTCTTC. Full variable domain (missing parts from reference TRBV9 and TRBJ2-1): DSGVTQTPKHLITATGQRVTLRCSPRSGDLSVYWYQQSLDQGLQFLIQYYNGEERAKGNILERFSAQQFPDLHSELNLSSLELGDSALYFCASSVRLAGYNEQFFGPGTRLTVL.

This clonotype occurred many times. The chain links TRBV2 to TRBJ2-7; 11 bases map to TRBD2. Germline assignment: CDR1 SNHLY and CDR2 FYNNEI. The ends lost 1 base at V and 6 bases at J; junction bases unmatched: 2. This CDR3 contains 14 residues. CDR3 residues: CASSEVLAGGEQYF. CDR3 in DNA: TGTGCCAGCAGTGAAGTCCTAGCGGGAGGCGAGCAGTACTTC.

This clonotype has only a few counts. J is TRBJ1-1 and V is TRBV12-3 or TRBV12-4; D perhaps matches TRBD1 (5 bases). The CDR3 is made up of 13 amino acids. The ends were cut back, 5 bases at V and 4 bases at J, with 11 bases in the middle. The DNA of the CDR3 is TGTGCCAGCAGTGGGCGTGGGGGCACTGAAGCTTTCTTT. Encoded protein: CASSGRGGTEAFF.

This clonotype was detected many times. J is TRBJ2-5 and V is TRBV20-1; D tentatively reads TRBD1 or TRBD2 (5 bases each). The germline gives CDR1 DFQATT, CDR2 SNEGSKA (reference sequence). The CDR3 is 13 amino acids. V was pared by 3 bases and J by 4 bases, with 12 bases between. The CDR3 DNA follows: TGCAGTGCTAGCCCTAGTGGGGGAGAGACCCAGTACTTC. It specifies CSASPSGGETQYF.

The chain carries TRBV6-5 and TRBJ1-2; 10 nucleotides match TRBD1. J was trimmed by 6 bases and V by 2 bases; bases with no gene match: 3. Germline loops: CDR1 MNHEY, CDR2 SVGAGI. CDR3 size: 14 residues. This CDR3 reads CASSYLDRGDGYTF. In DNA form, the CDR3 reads TGTGCCAGCAGTTACCTGGACAGGGGGGATGGCTACACCTTC.

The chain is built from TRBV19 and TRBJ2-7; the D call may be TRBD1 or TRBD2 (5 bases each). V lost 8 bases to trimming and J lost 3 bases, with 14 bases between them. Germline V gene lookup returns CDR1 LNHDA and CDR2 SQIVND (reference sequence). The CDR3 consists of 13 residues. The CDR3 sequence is CASGWGKNYEQYF. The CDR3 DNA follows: TGTGCCAGTGGTTGGGGGAAAAACTACGAGCAGTACTTC.

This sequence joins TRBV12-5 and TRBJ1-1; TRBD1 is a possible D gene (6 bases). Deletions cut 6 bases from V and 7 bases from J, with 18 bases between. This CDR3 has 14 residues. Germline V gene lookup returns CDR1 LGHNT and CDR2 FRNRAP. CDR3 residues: CASGHRVGPYEAFF. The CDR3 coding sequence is TGTGCTAGTGGCCACAGGGTGGGACCATATGAAGCTTTCTTT.

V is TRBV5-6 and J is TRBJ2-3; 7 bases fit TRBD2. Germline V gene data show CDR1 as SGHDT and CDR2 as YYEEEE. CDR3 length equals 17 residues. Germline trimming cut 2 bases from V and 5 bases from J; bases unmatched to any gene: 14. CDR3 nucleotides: TGTGCCAGCAGCTTTTTTCCGGGAGGAGTCCGTGGAGATACGCAGTATTTT. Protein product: CASSFFPGGVRGDTQYF.

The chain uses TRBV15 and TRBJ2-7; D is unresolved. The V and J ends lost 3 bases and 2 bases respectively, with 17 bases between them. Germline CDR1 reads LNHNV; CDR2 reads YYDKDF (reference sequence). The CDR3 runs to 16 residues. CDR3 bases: TGTGCCACCAGCAGTCGGACGAGATCAATTACCTACGAGCAGTACTTC. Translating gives CATSSRTRSITYEQYF.

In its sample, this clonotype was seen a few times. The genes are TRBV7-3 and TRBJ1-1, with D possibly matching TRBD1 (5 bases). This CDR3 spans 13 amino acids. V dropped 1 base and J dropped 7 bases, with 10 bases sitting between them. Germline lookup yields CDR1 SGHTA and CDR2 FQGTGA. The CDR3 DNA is TGTGCCAGCAGCTTAAATCCCACAGGTGAAGCTTTCTTT. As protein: CASSLNPTGEAFF.

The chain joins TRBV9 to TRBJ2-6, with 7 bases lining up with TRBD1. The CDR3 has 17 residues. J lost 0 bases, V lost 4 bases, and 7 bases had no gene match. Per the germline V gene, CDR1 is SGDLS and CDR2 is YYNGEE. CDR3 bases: TGTGCCAGCAGCTCTCGGGACAGCATCTCTGGGGCCAACGTCCTGACTTTC. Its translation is CASSSRDSISGANVLTF.

The CDR3, as DNA: TGCAGCGTCGGACAGGGGGAAGGCTACACCTTC. The encoded protein is CSVGQGEGYTF. The gene calls are TRBV29-1 and TRBJ1-2; 10 bases match TRBD1. Trimming cost V 6 bases and J 8 bases; bases outside gene matches: 3. This CDR3 is 11 amino acids long. Germline lookup yields CDR1 SQVTM and CDR2 ANQGSEA.